Following are 25 T cell receptor beta chains from one sample sequenced in a study of blood T cell repertoires in COVID-19. Using immunoSEQ multiplex PCR, the repertoire was profiled, and TCRdb retains in-frame clones only, with some absent. The table shows 250,000 to 350,000 clones, with roughly 90% occurring only once. The sequencing input was peripheral blood. These receptors were collected from a woman in her 30s with COVID-19, enrolled during active disease.

The chain carries TRBV28 and TRBJ1-5; D gene ambiguous. The CDR3 extends over 13 amino acids. Trimming cost V 8 bases and J 6 bases, with 14 bases left between them. Germline CDR1 and CDR2: MDHEN and SYDVKM. This CDR3 is CASLGGVSQPQHF. The CDR3 nucleotides are TGTGCCAGCCTCGGCGGGGTAAGTCAGCCCCAGCATTTT.

The V and J genes are TRBV5-1 and TRBJ1-5, with 7 bases matching TRBD1. This CDR3 contains 15 residues. The V gene's germline CDR1 is SGHRS and CDR2 YFSETQ. V was clipped by 1 base and J by 2 bases; unmatched bases: 3. The CDR3 nucleotides are TGCGCCAGCAGCTTGTCAGGACAGGGCAATCAGCCCCAGCATTTT. This codes for CASSLSGQGNQPQHF.

V is TRBV28 and J is TRBJ1-3; D unclear. Germline assignment: CDR1 MDHEN and CDR2 SYDVKM. The CDR3 extends over 17 amino acids. V shed 5 bases and J shed 4 bases, with 21 bases lying between them. CDR3 nucleotide sequence: TGTGCCAGCAGTGAAACGCTGTGGGAGACTTACGGAAACACCATATATTTT. The encoded protein is CASSETLWETYGNTIYF.

The gene calls are TRBV2 and TRBJ1-5; 12 nucleotides match TRBD1. V shed 6 bases and J 4 bases; nucleotides not matched to a gene: 7. Germline V gene sequence: CDR1 SNHLY, CDR2 FYNNEI. This CDR3 contains 16 residues. DNA of the CDR3: TGTGCCAGCAGGCGGGACAGGGGGCTTGGAAATCAGCCCCAGCATTTT. Encoded protein: CASRRDRGLGNQPQHF. Using reference TRBV2 and TRBJ1-5 for the parts outside the CDR3, the full variable domain is EPEVTQTPSHQVTQMGQEVILRCVPISNHLYFYWYRQILGQKVEFLVSFYNNEISEKSEIFDDQFSVERPDGSNFTLKIRSTKLEDSAMYFCASRRDRGLGNQPQHFGDGTRLSIL.

This chain uses TRBV11-2 with TRBJ2-1; D ambiguous. The CDR3 has 15 residues. Germline V lookup: CDR1 SGHAT, CDR2 FQNNGV. Trimming cost V 0 bases and J 1 base, with 7 bases left between them. CDR3 residues: CASSLDRGSYNEQFF. Here the CDR3 DNA reads TGTGCCAGCAGCTTAGACCGCGGTTCCTACAATGAGCAGTTCTTC.

The V and J genes are TRBV2 and TRBJ2-5, with D tentatively TRBD2 (6 bases). Germline lookup yields CDR1 SNHLY and CDR2 FYNNEI. The V end was cut by 8 bases, the J end by 5 bases, with 12 bases between. The CDR3 totals 12 residues. Here the CDR3 DNA reads TGTGCCAGCGGAGGAGGGAAGGAGACCCAGTACTTC. This codes for CASGGGKETQYF. The variable domain in full, with the rest retrieved from reference TRBV2 and TRBJ2-5, is EPEVTQTPSHQVTQMGQEVILRCVPISNHLYFYWYRQILGQKVEFLVSFYNNEISEKSEIFDDQFSVERPDGSNFTLKIRSTKLEDSAMYFCASGGGKETQYFGPGTRLLVL.

The V and J genes are TRBV27 and TRBJ2-1, with 10 bases aligning to TRBD2. The J segment lost 7 bases and the V segment lost 4 bases, leaving 7 bases of the junction unmatched. Germline assignment: CDR1 MNHEY and CDR2 SMNVEV (reference sequence). This CDR3 has 15 residues. The DNA for the CDR3 is TGTGCCAGCAGTTCCGTACTAGCGGGATTGAATGAGCAGTTCTTC. This codes for CASSSVLAGLNEQFF.

This clone was observed a handful of times. The V call is TRBV18, the J call TRBJ2-5; the D gene is possibly TRBD2 (5 bases). The length of the CDR3 is 13 residues. V shed 3 bases and J shed 5 bases, with 10 bases lying between them. Germline CDR1 KGHSH, CDR2 LQKENI. The CDR3 coding sequence is TGTGCCAGCTCACCCGGGGTTTTTGAGACCCAGTACTTC. It is translated as CASSPGVFETQYF.

This clone was recorded only once. The sample holds other DNA sequences that translate to the same CDR3. The chain recombines TRBV12-3 or TRBV12-4 with TRBJ1-5, with D tentatively TRBD1 (5 bases). Trimming cost V 5 bases and J 4 bases, with 6 bases left between them. There are 12 residues in the CDR3. CDR3 in DNA: TGTGCCAGCAGTCCAGGGAATCAGCCCCAGCATTTT. This codes for CASSPGNQPQHF.

This chain joins TRBV9 and TRBJ2-7; D is possibly TRBD1 (6 bases). Looked up from germline, CDR1 is SGDLS and CDR2 is YYNGEE. The CDR3 contains 13 residues. V gave up 0 bases and J gave up 9 bases, with 13 bases separating them. In nucleotides, the CDR3 is TGTGCCAGCAGCGTAGACCTGGGGGCCGTGCAGTACTTC. Protein sequence: CASSVDLGAVQYF.

CDR3 sequence reads: CASSESEEGSEQYF. As DNA, the CDR3 is TGCGCCAGCAGTGAGTCGGAAGAGGGATCCGAGCAGTACTTC. The rearrangement joins TRBV10-1 to TRBJ2-7, with D possibly being TRBD2 (5 bases). Trimming pared 0 bases from V and 6 bases from J, leaving 12 bases between. The CDR3 runs to 14 residues. Germline V gives CDR1 WNHNN, CDR2 SYGVQD (reference sequence).

The chain couples TRBV4-3 to TRBJ2-1, with TRBD2 as a possible D gene (6 bases). This CDR3 is built from 15 residues. Trimming removed 2 bases at V and 9 bases at J, with 17 bases between. Germline assignment: CDR1 LGHNA and CDR2 YSLEER. CDR3 protein: CASSQSGTFSGEQFF. DNA for the CDR3: TGCGCCAGCAGCCAATCCGGGACTTTTTCCGGTGAGCAGTTCTTC.

The chain carries TRBV4-1 and TRBJ2-5; 14 positions agree with TRBD2. The CDR3 runs to 15 residues. With 4 bases clipped from V and 5 bases from J, the junction kept 3 bases outside the gene matches. Germline V gene lookup returns CDR1 MGHRA and CDR2 YSYEKL. The CDR3 sequence: CASSPGLAGGETQYF. The CDR3 DNA sequence: TGCGCCAGCAGCCCCGGACTAGCGGGAGGTGAGACCCAGTACTTC.

The rearrangement uses TRBV28 and TRBJ1-3, with 7 positions matching TRBD1. Germline CDR1 and CDR2: MDHEN and SYDVKM. The CDR3 runs 16 residues. Trimming removed 5 bases from V and 5 bases from J; junction bases left unmatched: 12. CDR3 region: CASSLRTGRMRNTIYF. The CDR3 DNA is TGTGCCAGCAGTCTCAGGACAGGTCGAATGAGAAACACCATATATTTT.

V gene TRBV30 combines with J gene TRBJ1-2; D not resolved. With 2 bases removed from V and 7 bases from J, the gap between germline ends came to 20 bases. Germline assignment: CDR1 GTSNPN and CDR2 SVGIG (reference sequence). The CDR3 sequence is 15 residues long. CDR3 sequence (DNA): TGTGCCTGGAGTCACTACGACCGGGTAATAGGTGGCTACACCTTC. As protein: CAWSHYDRVIGGYTF.

V gene TRBV11-2 combines with J gene TRBJ2-2; D may be TRBD1 (6 bases). V gave up 5 bases and J gave up 1 base, with 8 bases separating them. CDR1 is SGHAT and CDR2 is FQNNGV in the germline V gene. CDR3 length equals 14 residues. CDR3 nucleotides: TGTGCCAGCAGCCGAGGGGGGAACACCGGGGAGCTGTTTTTT. Translation gives CASSRGGNTGELFF.

This chain links TRBV7-9 with TRBJ2-6; no clear D gene. The CDR3 is 14 residues long. The V end lost 4 bases, the J end lost 0 bases, and 4 bases lay between the germline ends. From germline, CDR1 is SEHNR and CDR2 FQNEAQ (reference sequence). CDR3 protein: CASSSSSGANVLTF. The CDR3 DNA reads TGTGCCAGCAGCTCCAGCTCTGGGGCCAACGTCCTGACTTTC.

This chain joins TRBV28 and TRBJ1-1; D not resolved. V shed 3 bases and J shed 5 bases, with 4 bases lying between them. The CDR3 extends over 11 amino acids. Germline values: CDR1 MDHEN, CDR2 SYDVKM. The CDR3 DNA follows: TGTGCCAGCAGTTTGAGGACTGAAGCTTTCTTT. As protein: CASSLRTEAFF.

The count of this clone is one. The chain has TRBV30 and TRBJ1-1, with D uncertain. The V gene's germline CDR1 is GTSNPN and CDR2 SVGIG (reference sequence). There are 12 residues in the CDR3. The V gene lost 8 bases and the J gene lost 1 base, with 11 bases spanning the gap. The CDR3 DNA reads as TGTGCCGTTAATCCTTCGAACACTGAAGCTTTCTTT. Amino acids: CAVNPSNTEAFF.

With regard to this clone: One junction end does not reproduce the germline sequence, and a read error may be involved. The chain couples TRBV4-1 to TRBJ2-1; 8 bases match TRBD2. Germline loops: CDR1 MGHRA, CDR2 YSYEKL. The CDR3 runs to 15 residues. The CDR3 DNA reads TGCGCCAGCAGCGGAGAACGTTCTCCGGGACTAGGGCCGGTCTTC. Protein sequence: CASSGERSPGLGPVF.

The chain uses TRBV28 and TRBJ1-3; D possibly corresponds to TRBD1 (5 bases). CDR1 MDHEN and CDR2 SYDVKM come from the germline V gene. With 5 bases removed from V and 4 bases from J, the gap between germline ends came to 12 bases. The CDR3 loop spans 14 amino acids. CDR3 sequence (DNA): TGTGCCAGCAGTATTCGGACAACCGGAAACACCATATATTTT. This translates into CASSIRTTGNTIYF. The variable domain in full, completed from reference TRBV28 and TRBJ1-3, reads DVKVTQSSRYLVKRTGEKVFLECVQDMDHENMFWYRQDPGLGLRLIYFSYDVKMKEKGDIPEGYSVSREKKERFSLILESASTNQTSMYLCASSIRTTGNTIYFGEGSWLTVV.

The chain has TRBV5-1 and TRBJ2-7; 8 positions agree with TRBD2. Trimming removed 2 bases from V and 0 bases from J; junction bases left unmatched: 4. The length of the CDR3 is 15 residues. The germline V gene encodes CDR1 SGHRS and CDR2 YFSETQ. CDR3 nucleotides: TGCGCCAGCAGCTTCTCCGGGACTAGCTCCTACGAGCAGTACTTC. Translating gives CASSFSGTSSYEQYF.

This CDR3 reads CASSSGQGQSTEAFF. For the CDR3, the DNA is TGTGCCAGCAGTTCGGGACAGGGACAGAGCACTGAAGCTTTCTTT. V is TRBV28 and J is TRBJ1-1; 9 positions agree with TRBD1. CDR1 is MDHEN and CDR2 is SYDVKM in the germline V gene. The CDR3 length is 15 residues. Losses at the gene ends were 4 bases for V and 4 bases for J; bases not matched to a gene: 7.

The gene calls are TRBV19 and TRBJ2-3; perhaps TRBD1 as D (6 bases). Trimming pared 5 bases from V and 0 bases from J, leaving 12 bases between. The CDR3 runs to 15 residues. Looked up from germline, CDR1 is LNHDA and CDR2 is SQIVND (reference sequence). CDR3 residues: CASSLRDISTDTQYF. In nucleotides, the CDR3 is TGTGCCAGTAGTCTCCGGGACATAAGCACAGATACGCAGTATTTT.

The chain recombines TRBV2 with TRBJ2-2, with 12 bases fitting TRBD2. The CDR3 spans 14 residues. J gave up 5 bases and V 6 bases, and 1 base lay outside the gene matches. Germline CDR1 and CDR2: SNHLY and FYNNEI. CDR3 bases: TGTGCCAGCAGAGGGACTAGCGGGACCGGGGAGCTGTTTTTT. Its translation is CASRGTSGTGELFF.